The 26 T cell receptor beta chains in this list originate from one sample, sequenced in a study of blood T cell repertoires in COVID-19. The assay was immunoSEQ multiplex PCR, and TCRdb's table has in-frame clones only and misses some. Among about 210,000 clones listed, more than 65% were seen once. The sample was peripheral blood. The source is a man aged 35-49 years who had recovered from COVID-19.

This chain uses TRBV6-2 or TRBV6-3 with TRBJ2-3; D is uncertain. CDR3 length equals 19 residues. V lost 2 bases and J 4 bases, leaving 25 bases between the germline ends. Germline assignment: CDR1 MNHEY and CDR2 SVGEGT. The CDR3 here is CASSYPLAAHGTPPDTQYF. The CDR3, as DNA: TGTGCCAGCAGTTACCCCCTCGCGGCACACGGAACCCCACCAGATACGCAGTATTTT.

This chain joins TRBV5-1 and TRBJ2-7, with 8 bases fitting TRBD1. Germline V lookup: CDR1 SGHRS, CDR2 YFSETQ. The CDR3 extends over 15 amino acids. Trimming cost V 4 bases and J 3 bases; bases outside gene matches: 9. The CDR3 DNA is TGCGCCAGCAGCCTAAACCAGGGGGCGGTCTACGAGCAGTACTTC. Protein sequence: CASSLNQGAVYEQYF.

This chain joins TRBV5-6 and TRBJ2-2, with TRBD2 matching over 11 bases. The germline CDR1 and CDR2 sequences are SGHDT and YYEEEE. V lost 4 bases to trimming and J lost 7 bases; unmatched junction nucleotides: 6. The CDR3 covers 15 residues. CDR3 nucleotide sequence: TGTGCCAGCAGCCCAAGACTAGCGGGATTCGGGGAGCTGTTTTTT. Translating gives CASSPRLAGFGELFF.

The chain carries TRBV27 and TRBJ2-5; 10 positions agree with TRBD1. J gave up 4 bases and V 3 bases, and 20 bases lay outside the gene matches. There are 20 residues in the CDR3. From germline, CDR1 is MNHEY and CDR2 SMNVEV (reference sequence). The CDR3 DNA reads as TGTGCCAGCAGTTTCGCCCGGGGACAGGGGTACTCTACGGGGGGAGAGACCCAGTACTTC. Its protein product is CASSFARGQGYSTGGETQYF.

The rearrangement links TRBV5-8 to TRBJ1-5; 12 bases map to TRBD1. This CDR3 has 18 residues. Germline V gene lookup returns CDR1 SGHTS and CDR2 YDEGEE. Unmatched junction bases numbered 12, after V lost 2 bases and J lost 6 bases. This chain's CDR3 is CASSFMPSGTGGFQPQHF. CDR3 DNA sequence: TGTGCCAGCAGCTTCATGCCGTCCGGGACAGGGGGCTTTCAGCCCCAGCATTTT.

The chain has TRBV30 and TRBJ2-2; 10 nucleotides agree with TRBD2. CDR3 length equals 14 residues. With V trimmed by 4 bases and J by 4 bases, 3 bases remained unmatched. From germline, CDR1 is GTSNPN and CDR2 SVGIG (reference sequence). CDR3 bases: TGTGCCTGGAAACTAGCGGGGAGCACCGGGGAGCTGTTTTTT. Residues: CAWKLAGSTGELFF.

This chain uses TRBV5-6 with TRBJ1-1; possibly TRBD1 for D (6 bases). Germline CDR1 is SGHDT and CDR2 is YYEEEE. The V end lost 4 bases, the J end lost 3 bases, and 13 bases lay between the germline ends. The CDR3 contains 14 residues. The CDR3 protein is CASSGGYGYTEAFF. The CDR3 DNA reads TGTGCCAGCAGCGGGGGCTACGGGTACACTGAAGCTTTCTTT.

Points on this clone: The same CDR3 also results from other DNA sequences found in this sample. The chain links TRBV9 to TRBJ2-7, with 8 nucleotides matching TRBD1. The CDR3 loop spans 14 amino acids. The V gene end was trimmed by 4 bases and the J gene end by 4 bases; junction bases not matched to a gene: 7. Germline V gene lookup returns CDR1 SGDLS and CDR2 YYNGEE. The CDR3 sequence: CASSPGQGAYEQYF. Here the CDR3 DNA reads TGTGCCAGCAGCCCTGGGCAGGGGGCTTACGAGCAGTACTTC.

CDR3 sequence reads: CASSPDRDYEQYF. The CDR3 coding sequence is TGTGCCAGCAGCCCGGACAGAGACTACGAGCAGTACTTC. This chain links TRBV11-2 with TRBJ2-7, with a possible D match to TRBD1 (6 bases). The germline gives CDR1 SGHAT, CDR2 FQNNGV. This CDR3 contains 13 residues. V lost 5 bases and J 3 bases, leaving 11 bases between the germline ends.

J is TRBJ2-4 and V is TRBV6-1, with TRBD2 matching 7 bases. Germline CDR1 reads MNHNS; CDR2 reads SASEGT. This CDR3 has 15 residues. With 3 bases clipped from V and 0 bases from J, the junction kept 2 bases outside the gene matches. The chain's CDR3 is CASSDPGGAKNIQYF. Written as DNA, the CDR3 is TGTGCCAGCAGTGACCCGGGGGGAGCCAAAAACATTCAGTACTTC.

The chain joins TRBV15 to TRBJ2-5, with 9 bases matching TRBD1. The ends lost 1 base at V and 9 bases at J; junction bases unmatched: 9. The CDR3 has 15 residues. CDR1 LNHNV and CDR2 YYDKDF come from the germline V gene (reference sequence). CDR3 residues: CATSRAGTGPPPQYF. CDR3 DNA: TGTGCCACCAGCAGAGCAGGGACAGGGCCACCCCCCCAGTACTTC.

CDR3 region: CASSQVTGIYGYTF. The CDR3 DNA reads as TGCGCCAGCAGCCAAGTAACAGGCATCTATGGCTACACCTTC. The genes are TRBV4-3 and TRBJ1-2; D perhaps matches TRBD1 (5 bases). The CDR3 contains 14 residues. V lost 1 base, J lost 4 bases, and 10 bases lay in between. In germline, CDR1 is LGHNA, CDR2 YSLEER.

V gene TRBV10-3 combines with J gene TRBJ2-3, with a weak D call TRBD1 (5 bases). CDR1 is ENHRY, CDR2 SYGVKD, per germline. The CDR3 has 14 amino acids. V dropped 3 bases and J dropped 4 bases, with 11 bases sitting between them. CDR3 DNA: TGTGCCATCAGTGAAGGCAGGGTCCCAGATACGCAGTATTTT. Translation: CAISEGRVPDTQYF.

This clone was counted once. The rearrangement uses TRBV3-1 (or the pseudogene TRBV3-2) and TRBJ1-5; possibly TRBD1 for D (6 bases). This CDR3 has 15 amino acids. The V gene lost 3 bases and the J gene lost 1 base, with 10 bases spanning the gap. Germline V lookup: CDR1 LGHDT, CDR2 YNNKEL (reference sequence). CDR3 bases: TGTGCCAGCAGCCATCGGACAGTCAGCAATCAGCCCCAGCATTTT. Its translation is CASSHRTVSNQPQHF.

This rearrangement joins TRBV7-2 to TRBJ2-7; 8 bases line up with TRBD1. The CDR3 runs 18 residues. Germline V CDR1 and CDR2: SGHTA, FQGNSA. V shed 1 base and J 7 bases; nucleotides not matched to a gene: 18. The chain's CDR3 is CASSLVGPQGARPGEQYF. DNA of the CDR3: TGTGCCAGCAGCTTAGTGGGTCCCCAGGGGGCTCGTCCGGGAGAGCAGTACTTC.

The chain couples TRBV11-2 to TRBJ1-4; D unresolved. Germline CDR1 reads SGHAT; CDR2 reads FQNNGV. The CDR3 length is 14 residues. Trimming left V 1 base short and J 6 bases short, with 9 bases between. CDR3 nucleotides: TGTGCCAGCAGCTTAGTGGGCAGGCATGAAAAACTGTTTTTT. Translation gives CASSLVGRHEKLFF.

Remarks on this clone: The same CDR3 also results from other DNA sequences found in this sample. The rearrangement uses TRBV18 and TRBJ2-2; D may be TRBD1 (5 bases). The germline V and J ends were trimmed by 2 bases and 2 bases, with 9 bases remaining between them. The CDR3 contains 15 residues. The V gene's germline CDR1 is KGHSH and CDR2 LQKENI. The CDR3 region is CASSPGQGNTGELFF. The CDR3 bases are TGTGCCAGCTCACCAGGCCAGGGTAACACCGGGGAGCTGTTTTTT.

The rearrangement joins TRBV6-5 to TRBJ2-7, with 8 bases lining up with TRBD1. V lost 6 bases and J lost 6; bases outside the gene matches: 10. This CDR3 is 14 amino acids long. CDR1 and CDR2 (germline): MNHEY, SVGAGI. CDR3 in DNA: TGTGCCAGCAGCTCCACAGGGGGGAGAAGCGAGCAGTACTTC. It yields the protein CASSSTGGRSEQYF.

The chain employs TRBV11-2 and TRBJ2-1; 8 nucleotides agree with TRBD2. This CDR3 spans 16 amino acids. Germline CDR1 is SGHAT and CDR2 is FQNNGV. Unmatched junction bases numbered 6, after V lost 1 base and J lost 4 bases. CDR3 residues: CASSLVGGATYNEQFF. Written as DNA, the CDR3 is TGTGCCAGCAGCTTAGTCGGGGGGGCTACTTACAATGAGCAGTTCTTC.

The chain has TRBV19 and TRBJ2-1, with TRBD1 matching 9 bases. The CDR3 has 15 amino acids. The V gene's germline CDR1 is LNHDA and CDR2 SQIVND (reference sequence). V was clipped by 5 bases and J by 3 bases; unmatched bases: 5. In DNA, the CDR3 is TGTGCCAGTAGTCATACAGGGGGCCTCTACAATGAGCAGTTCTTC. It translates to CASSHTGGLYNEQFF. The full variable domain, its missing parts supplied by reference TRBV19 and TRBJ2-1, is DGGITQSPKYLFRKEGQNVTLSCEQNLNHDAMYWYRQDPGQGLRLIYYSQIVNDFQKGDIAEGYSVSREKKESFPLTVTSAQKNPTAFYLCASSHTGGLYNEQFFGPGTRLTVL.

Comments on this clone: Other nucleotide sequences in the sample specify the same CDR3. J is TRBJ2-5 and V is TRBV7-2; 7 nucleotides match TRBD2. The germline V gene has CDR1 SGHTA and CDR2 FQGNSA. Losses at the gene ends were 3 bases for V and 3 bases for J; bases not matched to a gene: 4. This CDR3 has 14 amino acids. The CDR3 nucleotides read TGTGCCAGCAGCTTTCAGGCGGGAGAAGAGACCCAGTACTTC. This gives the protein CASSFQAGEETQYF.

This rearrangement joins TRBV7-2 to TRBJ2-1; 9 positions match TRBD2. CDR3 length: 16 amino acids. Losses at the gene ends were 5 bases for V and 6 bases for J; bases not matched to a gene: 11. Germline loops: CDR1 SGHTA, CDR2 FQGNSA. The CDR3 DNA sequence: TGTGCCAGCAGCCCCCAGGGCGGGAGGGCCACCAATGAGCAGTTCTTC. Translating it yields CASSPQGGRATNEQFF.

The chain joins TRBV5-1 to TRBJ1-1; D remains unclear. Germline V gene lookup returns CDR1 SGHRS and CDR2 YFSETQ. The CDR3 is 14 residues long. V was pared by 2 bases and J by 4 bases, with 12 bases between. CDR3 sequence reads: CASSFTAGATEAFF. The DNA of the CDR3 is TGCGCCAGCAGCTTTACGGCAGGTGCCACTGAAGCTTTCTTT.

The V call is TRBV19, the J call TRBJ2-5; 11 nucleotides match TRBD2. This CDR3 contains 16 residues. CDR1 and CDR2 (germline): LNHDA, SQIVND (reference sequence). V shed 5 bases and J 5 bases; nucleotides not matched to a gene: 10. This chain's CDR3 is CASSYTSGGAGETQYF. In DNA form, the CDR3 reads TGTGCCAGTAGTTACACTAGCGGGGGTGCGGGGGAGACCCAGTACTTC.

This clone was observed once. The V and J genes are TRBV14 and TRBJ1-2; D might be TRBD1 (5 bases). The CDR3 spans 16 residues. Germline CDR1 SGHDN, CDR2 FVKESK. Trimming took off 0 bases at V and 6 bases at J, with 17 bases between the two ends. In DNA, the CDR3 is TGTGCCAGCAGCCAAGATAGGGGAATGGAGACCCATGGCTACACCTTC. It specifies CASSQDRGMETHGYTF.

The rearrangement links TRBV5-8 to TRBJ1-1, with 12 bases identical to TRBD1. The CDR3 loop spans 13 amino acids. Trimming at V came to 5 bases and at J to 6 bases, leaving 2 bases not matched to a gene. CDR1 is SGHTS and CDR2 is YDEGEE in the germline V gene. CDR3 bases: TGTGCCAGCAGGGGACAGGGGGCCCCTGAAGCTTTCTTT. Translating it yields CASRGQGAPEAFF. Variable domain in full (rest from reference TRBV5-8 and TRBJ1-1): EAGVTQSPTHLIKTRGQQATLRCSPISGHTSVYWYQQALGLGLQFLLWYDEGEERNRGNFPPRFSGRQFPNYSSELNVNALELEDSALYLCASRGQGAPEAFFGQGTRLTVV.